Each of the 25 T cell receptor beta chains below was sequenced from the same sample in a study of T cell responses to AZD1222 COVID-19 vaccine (dated by TCRdb to about 2021). The time point label, read with the paper, signifies: baseline before first vaccination. To prepare the library, the immunoSEQ multiplex PCR assay was applied. TCRdb retrieved this table from immuneACCESS and kept in-frame rearrangements only. Not all clones are present; in checked studies, unresolved V genes account for under half, and no reason is known for the remainder. Here the sample has 95,000 to 110,000 clones; roughly 91% occur a single time. The ten largest clones represent 45% to 55% of the sample. The source was peripheral blood, collected on day 0 of AZD1222 vaccination. The receptors were gathered from an adult in good health.

The V gene is TRBV3-1 (or the pseudogene TRBV3-2), the J gene TRBJ2-5, with a tentative D call TRBD2 (5 bases). This CDR3 region has 15 residues. The V gene lost 1 base and the J gene lost 4 bases, with 13 bases spanning the gap. The germline CDR1 and CDR2 sequences are LGHDT and YNNKEL (reference sequence). CDR3 nucleotides: TGTGCCAGCAGCCAAGGATTCCTAGCCGGAGAGACCCAGTACTTC. Translating it yields CASSQGFLAGETQYF.

The chain links TRBV7-2 to TRBJ1-6; D call uncertain. The germline V gene has CDR1 SGHTA and CDR2 FQGNSA. V lost 8 bases and J 6 bases, leaving 14 bases between the germline ends. This CDR3 has 14 amino acids. CDR3 sequence (DNA): TGTGCCAGCGGCCTCGCAGGAGTTAATTCACCCCTCCACTTT. This gives the protein CASGLAGVNSPLHF.

This clone was recorded once. J is TRBJ2-7 and V is TRBV18; 9 bases are shared with TRBD2. The CDR3 has 15 residues. Per germline, CDR1 KGHSH and CDR2 LQKENI. V was clipped by 2 bases and J by 4 bases; unmatched bases: 6. The CDR3 loop is CASSPGTSSNYEQYF. Here the CDR3 DNA reads TGTGCCAGCTCACCAGGGACTAGCAGTAATTACGAGCAGTACTTC.

The V and J genes are TRBV3-1 (or the pseudogene TRBV3-2) and TRBJ2-2; D is unresolved. Per germline, CDR1 LGHDT and CDR2 YNNKEL (reference sequence). The CDR3 spans 12 residues. Trimming cost V 6 bases and J 6 bases, with 8 bases left between them. CDR3: CASRPYPGELFF. The CDR3 region has the DNA TGTGCCAGCAGGCCCTACCCCGGGGAGCTGTTTTTT.

The chain carries TRBV7-2 and TRBJ1-1; no clear D. Germline loops: CDR1 SGHTA, CDR2 FQGNSA. The CDR3 loop spans 13 amino acids. Trimming stripped 4 bases from V and 10 bases from J, with 16 bases between. For the CDR3, the DNA is TGTGCCAGCAGCTCGTTGGGCGGTCGAGTAGCTTTCTTT. This encodes CASSSLGGRVAFF. The full variable domain, rest sourced from reference TRBV7-2 and TRBJ1-1, is GAGVSQSPSNKVTEKGKDVELRCDPISGHTALYWYRQSLGQGLEFLIYFQGNSAPDKSGLPSDRFSAERTGGSVSTLTIQRTQQEDSAVYLCASSSLGGRVAFFGQGTRLTVV.

V is TRBV7-2 and J is TRBJ2-3; D remains ambiguous. Trimming stripped 5 bases from V and 0 bases from J, with 15 bases between. This CDR3 has 16 amino acids. The V gene's germline CDR1 is SGHTA and CDR2 FQGNSA. The DNA of the CDR3 is TGTGCCAGCAGCCCTCAAAGGACCAAAAGCACAGATACGCAGTATTTT. Its translation is CASSPQRTKSTDTQYF.

The sample holds a few counts of this clone. The genes are TRBV5-4 and TRBJ2-1; D could derive from TRBD1 or TRBD2 (5 bases each). V was cut by 1 base and J by 3 bases, with 8 bases left in between. Germline CDR1 reads SGHNT; CDR2 reads YYREEE (reference sequence). This CDR3 is 14 amino acids long. The CDR3 region has the DNA TGTGCCAGCAGCTTGATGGGGGACTACAATGAGCAGTTCTTC. Its protein product is CASSLMGDYNEQFF.

The chain combines TRBV4-3 with TRBJ1-3, with 8 nucleotides matching TRBD1. CDR3 length: 16 residues. V lost 4 bases to trimming and J lost 0 bases; unmatched junction nucleotides: 5. The germline V gene has CDR1 LGHNA and CDR2 YSLEER. Written as DNA, the CDR3 is TGCGCCAGCAGCCTCTGGACAGGGAGCTCTGGAAACACCATATATTTT. This codes for CASSLWTGSSGNTIYF.

The chain employs TRBV10-1 and TRBJ1-4; no clear D. The CDR3 is 14 amino acids. V was shortened by 10 bases and J by 6 bases, with 18 bases between the two germline ends. Germline CDR1 reads WNHNN; CDR2 reads SYGVQD (reference sequence). For the CDR3, the DNA is TGCGCCACCCCAGGACCTAGCCGCCATGAAAAACTGTTTTTT. The encoded protein is CATPGPSRHEKLFF.

This chain links TRBV28 with TRBJ1-1; weak D call: TRBD1 (5 bases). Trimming took off 7 bases at V and 5 bases at J, with 23 bases between the two ends. Germline V CDR1 and CDR2: MDHEN, SYDVKM. This CDR3 is 16 amino acids long. CDR3 in amino acids: CASTPGGVEIGTEAFF. DNA of the CDR3: TGTGCCAGCACCCCTGGGGGGGTCGAGATTGGGACTGAAGCTTTCTTT.

The chain links TRBV28 to TRBJ1-4; D gene ambiguous. V was pared by 6 bases and J by 4 bases, with 18 bases between. Germline loops: CDR1 MDHEN, CDR2 SYDVKM. This CDR3 is built from 16 residues. The CDR3 nucleotides are TGTGCCAGCAGGTCGGGATTTATCAGGCGTAATGAAAAACTGTTTTTT. It codes for CASRSGFIRRNEKLFF.

The chain carries TRBV12-3 or TRBV12-4 and TRBJ2-7; D is unresolved. This CDR3 comprises 10 residues. V lost 0 bases to trimming and J lost 7 bases, with 1 base between them. The CDR3 nucleotides read TGTGCCAGCAGTTTAGCGGAGCAGTACTTC. Protein: CASSLAEQYF.

This chain connects TRBV24-1 to TRBJ1-1; TRBD1 agrees at 7 bases. This CDR3 has 15 residues. Looked up from germline, CDR1 is KGHDR and CDR2 is SFDVKD. V lost 3 bases to trimming and J lost 1 base; unmatched junction nucleotides: 4. This CDR3 is CATSDGQVGNTEAFF. Here the CDR3 DNA reads TGTGCCACCAGTGATGGACAGGTAGGGAACACTGAAGCTTTCTTT.

This chain connects TRBV7-9 to TRBJ2-3, with D possibly matching TRBD2 (6 bases). Germline CDR1 SEHNR, CDR2 FQNEAQ (reference sequence). V dropped 6 bases and J dropped 4 bases, with 14 bases sitting between them. The CDR3 sequence is 14 residues long. The CDR3 loop is CASSGAGIADTQYF. Written as DNA, the CDR3 is TGTGCCAGCAGTGGGGCGGGAATCGCAGATACGCAGTATTTT.

This rearrangement joins TRBV24-1 to TRBJ2-7; tentative D call: TRBD2 (6 bases). CDR3 length: 16 residues. The V and J ends lost 2 bases and 6 bases respectively, with 19 bases between them. The germline V gene encodes CDR1 KGHDR and CDR2 SFDVKD. In DNA form, the CDR3 reads TGTGCCACCAGTGATTCTAGCGCCGGAGGATTGGGCGAGCAGTACTTC. Encoded protein: CATSDSSAGGLGEQYF.

This chain links TRBV21-1 with TRBJ2-1; TRBD2 is the table's D call, not checked against the DNA. TRBV21-1 is a pseudogene locus. The CDR3 extends over 17 amino acids. DNA for the CDR3: TGTGCCAGCAGCAAAATGGGGGCTAGCGGCTCCTACAATGAGCAGTTCTTC. It translates to CASSKMGASGSYNEQFF.

CDR3 sequence reads: CASSGQGVSETQYF. The CDR3 region has the DNA TGTGCCAGCAGCGGACAGGGGGTATCGGAGACCCAGTACTTC. The chain couples TRBV6-5 to TRBJ2-5, with 10 bases matching TRBD1. The ends lost 6 bases at V and 5 bases at J; junction bases unmatched: 6. The germline CDR1 and CDR2 sequences are MNHEY and SVGAGI. This CDR3 is 14 amino acids long.

This chain connects TRBV19 to TRBJ2-3; no reliable D call. The CDR3 is made up of 13 amino acids. Germline V gene sequence: CDR1 LNHDA, CDR2 SQIVND (reference sequence). V lost 5 bases to trimming and J lost 1 base, with 7 bases between them. CDR3 DNA sequence: TGTGCCAGTAGTGGAAAAGGCACAGATACGCAGTATTTT. Its translation: CASSGKGTDTQYF.

This chain joins TRBV4-1 and TRBJ2-5; unclear D gene. V lost 1 base, J lost 7 bases, and 16 bases lay in between. The CDR3 spans 15 residues. The V gene's germline CDR1 is MGHRA and CDR2 YSYEKL. CDR3 sequence reads: CASSQGRTDFGTQYF. CDR3 coding DNA: TGCGCCAGCAGCCAAGGCCGGACCGATTTCGGGACCCAGTACTTC.

The genes are TRBV7-3 and TRBJ2-5; TRBD2 agrees at 10 bases. This CDR3 has 17 amino acids. V was clipped by 0 bases and J by 7 bases; unmatched bases: 11. CDR1 and CDR2 (germline): SGHTA, FQGTGA. In DNA form, the CDR3 reads TGTGCCAGCAGCTTAACGCAGGCTAGCGGGAGCCTAGGGACCCAGTACTTC. The encoded protein is CASSLTQASGSLGTQYF.

The chain combines TRBV24-1 with TRBJ2-3; TRBD2 might be the D (5 bases). Germline lookup yields CDR1 KGHDR and CDR2 SFDVKD. V was cut by 3 bases and J by 4 bases, with 16 bases left in between. The CDR3 spans 16 residues. CDR3 DNA: TGTGCCACCAGTGATGCTGGGTTTTGGGGAGCAGATACGCAGTATTTT. This encodes CATSDAGFWGADTQYF.

The V call is TRBV2, the J call TRBJ1-2; D is unresolved. V was clipped by 2 bases and J by 6 bases, with 10 bases between them. The CDR3 is 13 residues long. Germline loops: CDR1 SNHLY, CDR2 FYNNEI. The CDR3 sequence: CASSELGGNGYTF. The CDR3 bases are TGTGCCAGCAGTGAATTGGGCGGGAATGGCTACACCTTC.

The J gene is TRBJ2-1, the V gene TRBV5-8; TRBD1 agrees at 8 bases. Germline assignment: CDR1 SGHTS and CDR2 YDEGEE. The CDR3 length is 15 residues. V was pared by 2 bases and J by 4 bases, with 5 bases of the junction left unmatched. The chain's CDR3 is CASSFGQGSYNEQFF. The CDR3 region has the DNA TGTGCCAGCAGCTTTGGACAGGGTTCATACAATGAGCAGTTCTTC.

This sequence joins TRBV11-3 and TRBJ2-1; D is uncertain. The CDR3 length is 13 residues. Germline CDR1 is SGHNT and CDR2 is YENEEA. The germline V and J ends were trimmed by 5 bases and 6 bases, with 11 bases remaining between them. The CDR3 sequence: CASSPGWSNEQFF. The CDR3 nucleotides are TGTGCCAGCAGCCCCGGGTGGAGCAATGAGCAGTTCTTC.

The chain has TRBV6-5 and TRBJ2-7; 8 nucleotides align to TRBD1. Germline values: CDR1 MNHEY, CDR2 SVGAGI. J lost 2 bases, V lost 3 bases, and 6 bases had no gene match. This CDR3 region has 15 residues. CDR3 protein: CASSYTWTGTYEQYF. Here the CDR3 DNA reads TGTGCCAGCAGTTATACCTGGACAGGGACCTACGAGCAGTACTTC.